This TCR beta chain was profiled in a study of OX40 agonist ivuxolimab in advanced cancers. Overall study: There were three patients with partial responses, one having hepatocellular carcinoma and two cutaneous melanoma.

The CDR3 is made up of 14 amino acids. Germline CDR1 reads SQVTM; CDR2 reads ANQGSEA. Trimming took 2 bases from V and 4 from J; bases not matched to a gene: 6. Measured with immunoSEQ multiplex PCR; TCRdb has only the in-frame clones, and not every one. The table has roughly 72,000 clones, around 94% seen once. The receptor was isolated from an adult with an advanced solid tumor such as melanoma, head and neck, liver or kidney cancer. Sequenced material: CD4+ or CD8+ T cells sorted from blood, taken in a trial of the OX40 agonist ivuxolimab. V usage is TRBV29-1 and J usage is TRBJ1-2, with 8 bases lining up with TRBD1. For the CDR3, the DNA is TGCAGCGTTGAATGGACAGGGTTTACCTATGGCTACACCTTC. This translates into CSVEWTGFTYGYTF.